The 5 T cell receptor beta chains below were found in one sample sequenced in a study of coeliac disease. Here immunoSEQ multiplex PCR was the method, and the copy in TCRdb shows in-frame clones only, minus some. The table records 2,000 to 2,500 clones, roughly 70% of them present only once. The material sequenced was lamina propria lymphocytes from the gut. These receptors originate from a woman aged 50 to 65 with celiac disease on a gluten-free diet.

The V and J genes are TRBV4-3 and TRBJ2-3, with D perhaps TRBD2 (6 bases). The V end lost 1 base, the J end lost 2 bases, and 13 bases lay between the germline ends. The CDR3 has 16 residues. CDR1 is LGHNA and CDR2 is YSLEER in the germline V gene. CDR3 coding DNA: TGCGCCAGCAGCCAAGGGGACTGGCCAAACACAGATACGCAGTATTTT. It is translated as CASSQGDWPNTDTQYF.

The chain carries TRBV15 and TRBJ2-4, with D unresolved. This CDR3 is built from 14 residues. Germline V CDR1 and CDR2: LNHNV, YYDKDF (reference sequence). Trimming pared 5 bases from V and 0 bases from J, leaving 8 bases between. The CDR3 reads CATSPEIAKNIQYF. The CDR3 DNA reads TGTGCCACCAGCCCAGAAATAGCCAAAAACATTCAGTACTTC.

This sequence joins TRBV6-1 and TRBJ2-1; 10 positions match TRBD1. Trimming cost V 7 bases and J 15 bases; bases outside gene matches: 9. Germline V gene sequence: CDR1 MNHNS, CDR2 SASEGT. The CDR3 covers 12 residues. The CDR3 here is CASNSGQGVTFF. In DNA form, the CDR3 reads TGTGCCAGCAATTCCGGACAGGGGGTGACGTTCTTC.

The rearrangement joins TRBV4-1 to TRBJ2-1, with TRBD2 identical over 8 bases. Germline CDR1 MGHRA, CDR2 YSYEKL. Trimming cost V 0 bases and J 10 bases; bases outside gene matches: 8. The CDR3 spans 15 residues. CDR3 amino acids: CASSQDWTSPREQFF. The CDR3 DNA reads TGCGCCAGCAGCCAAGATTGGACTAGCCCGAGGGAGCAGTTCTTC.

For this clone: The same CDR3 is also encoded by other DNA sequences in this sample. V and J are TRBV5-1 and TRBJ2-1; 7 bases fit TRBD2. The CDR3 is 14 amino acids. J lost 8 bases, V lost 5 bases, and 10 bases had no gene match. The germline V gene has CDR1 SGHRS and CDR2 YFSETQ. CDR3 DNA sequence: TGCGCCAGCAGACCGTCGGGGGGACCGCATGAGCAGTTCTTC. It codes for CASRPSGGPHEQFF. The full variable domain, rest sourced from reference TRBV5-1 and TRBJ2-1, is KAGVTQTPRYLIKTRGQQVTLSCSPISGHRSVSWYQQTPGQGLQFLFEYFSETQRNKGNFPGRFSGRQFSNSRSEMNVSTLELGDSALYLCASRPSGGPHEQFFGPGTRLTVL.